The present T cell receptor (beta chain) was sequenced within a study of cytomegalovirus exposure and HLA in healthy donors. Study conclusions and caveats: A classifier reportedly called cytomegalovirus status with high sensitivity and specificity.

As for this clone: What it recognizes is unknown.

TCRdb's copy holds only in-frame clones and misses some; the assay was immunoSEQ multiplex PCR. Of approximately 170,000 clones detected, 85% appear once; the ten largest clones hold roughly 15%. The CDR3 runs to 16 residues. The V gene lost 0 bases and the J gene lost 5 bases, with 13 bases spanning the gap. Germline CDR1 reads KGHSH; CDR2 reads LQKENI. This chain connects TRBV18 to TRBJ2-2, with D perhaps TRBD2 (6 bases). The TCR originated in a man aged 18 to 30 in good health and CMV-seropositive. The sequenced sample was PBMCs. CDR3 nucleotides: TGTGCCAGCTCACCACCTAGACTAGGGGAAACCGGGGAGCTGTTTTTT. Translating it yields CASSPPRLGETGELFF.